One and the same sample provided the 31 T cell receptor beta chains below, sequenced in a study of T-cell reconstitution after alpha-beta-depleted transplantation in children. The authors prepared the TCRbeta library with unique molecular identifiers. Each CDR3 protein gets one entry after TCRdb re-called the PCR reads with MiXCR. This repertoire shows about 400,000 distinct CDR3 sequences, about a sixth found once; its top ten account for 29%. The sample in question was PBMCs, mostly from graft donor cells, obtained 360 days after TCRalphabeta/CD19-depleted stem cell transplant. The origin of the receptors is a boy younger than two who had a stem cell transplant for Wiskott-Aldrich syndrome, so the T cells may come from the graft donor.

This clonotype has at least ten counts. This chain links TRBV15 with TRBJ2-7; D unresolved. V was cut by 0 bases and J by 2 bases, with 11 bases left in between. This CDR3 spans 15 amino acids. In germline, CDR1 is LNHNV, CDR2 YYDKDF (reference sequence). Here the CDR3 DNA reads TGTGCCACCAGCAGAGAAAGGGCAGGAACCTACGAGCAGTACTTC. Amino acid sequence: CATSRERAGTYEQYF.

This clonotype turned up a few times. V is TRBV6-5 and J is TRBJ1-5, with D hard to call. CDR1 is MNHEY and CDR2 is SVGAGI in the germline V gene. The V and J ends lost 7 bases and 0 bases respectively, with 7 bases between them. The CDR3 is 13 amino acids. The DNA of the CDR3 is TGTGCCAGCACCAGGTATAGCAATCAGCCCCAGCATTTT. Protein sequence: CASTRYSNQPQHF.

This clonotype was detected a few times. A read error may account for a junction end that differs from germline. V is TRBV5-1 and J is TRBJ2-7; the D is unclear. This CDR3 spans 14 amino acids. The V gene's germline CDR1 is SGHRS and CDR2 YFSETQ. DNA for the CDR3: TGCGCCAGCAGCTTGGTTGGGCGCTCCTCCGAGCAGTACTTC. This translates into CASSLVGRSSEQYF. Based on the CDR3 plus reference TRBV5-1 and TRBJ2-7, the full variable domain is KAGVTQTPRYLIKTRGQQVTLSCSPISGHRSVSWYQQTPGQGLQFLFEYFSETQRNKGNFPGRFSGRQFSNSRSEMNVSTLELGDSALYLCASSLVGRSSEQYFGPGTRLTVT.

This chain joins TRBV29-1 and TRBJ2-1, with 11 nucleotides matching TRBD2. This CDR3 contains 15 residues. Trimming took 6 bases from V and 7 from J; bases not matched to a gene: 11. CDR1 is SQVTM, CDR2 ANQGSEA, per germline. CDR3 amino acids: CSVKKWSSGRNEQFF. The CDR3 region has the DNA TGCAGCGTCAAGAAGTGGTCTAGCGGGAGGAATGAGCAGTTCTTC.

The CDR3, as DNA: TGTGCCACCAGTGATTTACGGTACACTGAAGCTTTCTTT. Amino acid sequence: CATSDLRYTEAFF. The chain has TRBV24-1 and TRBJ1-1; D gene ambiguous. The ends were cut back, 1 base at V and 3 bases at J, with 5 bases in the middle. Germline V lookup: CDR1 KGHDR, CDR2 SFDVKD. This CDR3 region has 13 residues.

This clonotype was observed a handful of times. The rearrangement links TRBV12-3 or TRBV12-4 to TRBJ2-4; D ambiguous. The CDR3 sequence is 12 residues long. Trimming stripped 6 bases from V and 8 bases from J, with 11 bases between. Here the CDR3 reads CASSRTMDIQYF. Written as DNA, the CDR3 is TGTGCCAGCAGCCGTACGATGGACATTCAGTACTTC.

The table lists this clonotype with a few counts. The rearrangement uses TRBV5-1 and TRBJ2-5, with D possibly being TRBD2 (5 bases). The V end lost 1 base, the J end lost 5 bases, and 9 bases lay between the germline ends. Germline CDR1 is SGHRS and CDR2 is YFSETQ. The length of the CDR3 is 13 residues. The CDR3 DNA sequence: TGCGCCAGCAGCTTGCGGCGCGGGGAGACCCAGTACTTC. It yields the protein CASSLRRGETQYF.

This clonotype has just a few counts. As DNA, the CDR3 is TGTGCCAGCAGCTTACTTTGGAGGACAGGGATCTCCTACGAGCAGTACTTC. Residues: CASSLLWRTGISYEQYF. The gene calls are TRBV11-2 and TRBJ2-7, with 8 bases aligning to TRBD1. Trimming at V came to 2 bases and at J to 0 bases, leaving 9 bases not matched to a gene. Germline assignment: CDR1 SGHAT and CDR2 FQNNGV. This CDR3 has 17 residues.

This clonotype came up a few times. This chain joins TRBV2 and TRBJ2-7; 10 nucleotides agree with TRBD2. CDR1 is SNHLY and CDR2 is FYNNEI in the germline V gene. CDR3 length equals 14 residues. The ends lost 6 bases at V and 7 bases at J; junction bases unmatched: 9. CDR3 region: CASRFLAGAGEQYF. CDR3 DNA sequence: TGTGCCAGCAGGTTCCTAGCGGGGGCGGGTGAGCAGTACTTC.

This clonotype was counted ten times or more. This sequence joins TRBV5-1 and TRBJ2-1, with D possibly TRBD2 on 6 matching bases. The germline V and J ends were trimmed by 3 bases and 5 bases, with 15 bases remaining between them. The CDR3 loop spans 15 amino acids. Germline V gene sequence: CDR1 SGHRS, CDR2 YFSETQ. The CDR3 region is CASSSPGEPNNEQFF. The CDR3 region has the DNA TGCGCCAGCAGCTCCCCGGGAGAGCCCAACAATGAGCAGTTCTTC.

The chain is built from TRBV29-1 and TRBJ2-3; 10 positions agree with TRBD2. The germline V gene encodes CDR1 SQVTM and CDR2 ANQGSEA. The V gene end was trimmed by 0 bases and the J gene end by 5 bases; junction bases not matched to a gene: 11. This CDR3 is built from 17 residues. Here the CDR3 DNA reads TGCAGCGTTGAAGATTGGTCGAAGCGGGGGGGCGGAGATACGCAGTATTTT. It specifies CSVEDWSKRGGGDTQYF.

The chain joins TRBV3-1 to TRBJ1-1, with 8 bases fitting TRBD1. CDR3 length: 15 amino acids. Germline V lookup: CDR1 LGHDT, CDR2 YNNKEL (reference sequence). The V gene end was trimmed by 2 bases and the J gene end by 0 bases; junction bases not matched to a gene: 2. The CDR3 is CASSQIQGVNTEAFF. The CDR3 bases are TGTGCCAGCAGCCAAATACAGGGGGTGAACACTGAAGCTTTCTTT.

This clonotype showed up just a few times. V gene TRBV9 combines with J gene TRBJ2-1; no clear D gene. Germline values: CDR1 SGDLS, CDR2 YYNGEE. CDR3 length: 15 amino acids. V dropped 3 bases and J dropped 5 bases, with 15 bases sitting between them. The CDR3: CASSGNYQLNNEQFF. The CDR3 DNA reads TGTGCCAGCAGCGGGAACTACCAACTTAACAATGAGCAGTTCTTC.

V and J are TRBV5-1 and TRBJ2-7; TRBD1 matches at 7 bases. CDR3 length equals 14 residues. Germline CDR1 is SGHRS and CDR2 is YFSETQ. After removal of 7 bases from V and 2 bases from J, the junction contained 9 bases not matched to a gene. CDR3 sequence reads: CASYRDSRAYEQYF. As DNA, the CDR3 is TGCGCCAGCTATCGGGACAGCCGTGCCTACGAGCAGTACTTC.

This sequence joins TRBV5-1 and TRBJ2-7, with D tentatively TRBD1 or TRBD2 (5 bases each). Trimming removed 0 bases from V and 6 bases from J, with 7 bases in between. The CDR3 runs 12 residues. CDR1 and CDR2 (germline): SGHRS, YFSETQ. The CDR3 spells CASSLAGAEQYF. The CDR3 nucleotides are TGCGCCAGCAGCTTGGCCGGGGCCGAGCAGTACTTC.

A few counts support this clonotype. The gene calls are TRBV14 and TRBJ2-4; no clear D. The CDR3 runs 17 residues. CDR1 is SGHDN and CDR2 is FVKESK in the germline V gene. Trimming removed 3 bases at V and 0 bases at J, with 15 bases between. This chain's CDR3 is CASSQFVFVLAKNIQYF. The CDR3 DNA is TGTGCCAGCAGCCAGTTTGTGTTTGTCCTAGCCAAAAACATTCAGTACTTC.

The sample holds a few counts of this clonotype. The V and J genes are TRBV10-3 and TRBJ1-5; D is unresolved. Germline V CDR1 and CDR2: ENHRY, SYGVKD. This CDR3 is 12 amino acids long. The CDR3 DNA is TGTGCAATCGGAAAGGCCAGTCAGCCCCAGCATTTT. Residues: CAIGKASQPQHF.

The V call is TRBV10-3, the J call TRBJ2-7; D is undetermined. The ends were cut back, 6 bases at V and 2 bases at J, with 14 bases in the middle. The CDR3 consists of 14 residues. The germline V gene encodes CDR1 ENHRY and CDR2 SYGVKD. The CDR3 here is CAISAAGIPYEQYF. CDR3 nucleotide sequence: TGTGCCATCAGCGCCGCAGGAATCCCCTACGAGCAGTACTTC.

This chain's CDR3 is CASSLAGNGRDGSPLHF. The CDR3 nucleotides read TGTGCCAGCAGCTTAGCGGGGAACGGGCGGGATGGTTCACCCCTCCACTTT. This chain connects TRBV7-2 to TRBJ1-6, with D uncertain. Per the germline V gene, CDR1 is SGHTA and CDR2 is FQGNSA. This CDR3 is 17 amino acids long. Trimming shortened V by 0 bases and J by 9 bases, and 18 bases separated the two germline ends.

This clonotype was seen a handful of times. CDR3: CASSGEGLGSPLHF. CDR3 nucleotides: TGTGCCAGCAGCGGTGAGGGCCTAGGTTCACCCCTCCACTTT. This chain connects TRBV11-3 to TRBJ1-6; no clear D gene. The ends were cut back, 5 bases at V and 9 bases at J, with 14 bases in the middle. The germline CDR1 and CDR2 sequences are SGHNT and YENEEA. CDR3 length equals 14 residues.

This clonotype has just a few counts. V and J are TRBV28 and TRBJ1-6, with D uncertain. The V end lost 4 bases, the J end lost 0 bases, and 10 bases lay between the germline ends. This CDR3 region has 16 residues. CDR1 and CDR2 (germline): MDHEN, SYDVKM. In DNA, the CDR3 is TGTGCCAGCAGTTCACCCAGGATCTCCTATAATTCACCCCTCCACTTT. Protein product: CASSSPRISYNSPLHF. Together with reference TRBV28 and TRBJ1-6, the CDR3 gives the full variable domain: DVKVTQSSRYLVKRTGEKVFLECVQDMDHENMFWYRQDPGLGLRLIYFSYDVKMKEKGDIPEGYSVSREKKERFSLILESASTNQTSMYLCASSSPRISYNSPLHFGNGTRLTVT.

This clonotype was recorded a few times. The chain joins TRBV7-6 to TRBJ2-6, with D perhaps matching TRBD1 (5 bases). V was shortened by 1 base and J by 2 bases, with 9 bases between the two germline ends. The CDR3 length is 16 residues. Looked up from germline, CDR1 is SGHVS and CDR2 is FNYEAQ. The CDR3 is CASSLGTFPGANVLTF. Here the CDR3 DNA reads TGTGCCAGCAGCTTAGGGACATTTCCTGGGGCCAACGTCCTGACTTTC.

CDR3: CASSLGSTADTQYF. The CDR3 DNA follows: TGTGCCAGCAGCTTAGGCAGTACCGCAGATACGCAGTATTTT. The chain has TRBV7-9 and TRBJ2-3; no clear D. The V gene lost 1 base and the J gene lost 4 bases, with 9 bases spanning the gap. This CDR3 is 14 amino acids long. Germline V gives CDR1 SEHNR, CDR2 FQNEAQ (reference sequence).

The chain links TRBV12-3 or TRBV12-4 to TRBJ2-3; 11 bases map to TRBD2. The CDR3 is 16 residues long. J gave up 5 bases and V 4 bases, and 8 bases lay outside the gene matches. The CDR3 sequence is CASSSQTSGNRDTQYF. CDR3 nucleotide sequence: TGTGCCAGCAGTTCTCAGACTAGCGGGAATCGAGATACGCAGTATTTT.

This clonotype was counted a few times. The chain employs TRBV20-1 and TRBJ2-6; 8 bases map to TRBD1. Trimming took 5 bases from V and 0 from J; bases not matched to a gene: 15. This CDR3 is built from 19 residues. In germline, CDR1 is DFQATT, CDR2 SNEGSKA (reference sequence). CDR3 protein: CSAPGQGEISSSGANVLTF. CDR3 in DNA: TGCAGTGCTCCAGGACAGGGCGAGATCTCTAGCTCTGGGGCCAACGTCCTGACTTTC.

This rearrangement joins TRBV12-3 or TRBV12-4 to TRBJ1-4, with D uncertain. The CDR3 contains 14 residues. V shed 6 bases and J shed 8 bases, with 16 bases lying between them. The CDR3 protein is CASSQVFLGEKLFF. CDR3 sequence (DNA): TGTGCCAGCAGCCAAGTTTTCCTCGGGGAAAAACTGTTTTTT.

A few counts support this clonotype. V usage is TRBV7-9 and J usage is TRBJ2-7; D tentatively fits TRBD1 or TRBD2 (5 bases each). The V and J ends lost 3 bases and 7 bases respectively, with 10 bases between them. Germline loops: CDR1 SEHNR, CDR2 FQNEAQ (reference sequence). The length of the CDR3 is 12 residues. The CDR3 loop reads CASSLAWGEQYF. The CDR3 region has the DNA TGTGCCAGCAGCTTGGCGTGGGGGGAGCAGTACTTC. The full variable domain, in which reference TRBV7-9 and TRBJ2-7 provide the parts outside the CDR3, is DTGVSQNPRHKITKRGQNVTFRCDPISEHNRLYWYRQTLGQGPEFLTYFQNEAQLEKSRLLSDRFSAERPKGSFSTLEIQRTEQGDSAMYLCASSLAWGEQYFGPGTRLTVT.

This clonotype has at least ten counts. This sequence joins TRBV30 and TRBJ2-7; TRBD1 matches 8 bases. Germline V gene lookup returns CDR1 GTSNPN and CDR2 SVGIG (reference sequence). Losses at the gene ends were 1 base for V and 3 bases for J; bases not matched to a gene: 5. This CDR3 region has 14 residues. The CDR3 here is CAWSGQGTVYEQYF. CDR3 DNA: TGTGCCTGGAGTGGACAGGGGACCGTCTACGAGCAGTACTTC.

This clonotype has more than one count but fewer than ten. The chain recombines TRBV12-3 or TRBV12-4 with TRBJ1-1; D is uncertain. CDR3 length equals 14 residues. V was shortened by 3 bases and J by 0 bases, with 8 bases between the two germline ends. CDR3: CASSFLEMNTEAFF. The CDR3 DNA sequence: TGTGCCAGCAGTTTTTTGGAAATGAACACTGAAGCTTTCTTT.

This clonotype was seen a single time. This sequence joins TRBV3-1 and TRBJ2-3, with D hard to call. V dropped 3 bases and J dropped 3 bases, with 19 bases sitting between them. Germline loops: CDR1 LGHDT, CDR2 YNNKEL (reference sequence). CDR3 length: 17 residues. The CDR3 DNA reads TGTGCCAGCAGCCAGCAAATCCCTTCGACACGTACAGATACGCAGTATTTT. It specifies CASSQQIPSTRTDTQYF.

This clonotype turned up a few times. The rearrangement uses TRBV5-1 and TRBJ2-7, with a tentative D call TRBD2 (5 bases). This CDR3 has 16 amino acids. Germline V lookup: CDR1 SGHRS, CDR2 YFSETQ. Trimming shortened V by 0 bases and J by 0 bases, and 13 bases separated the two germline ends. CDR3 bases: TGCGCCAGCAGCTTGGCCGGGGTCTCCTACTCCTACGAGCAGTACTTC. Translating gives CASSLAGVSYSYEQYF.